One sample yielded the 9 T cell receptor beta chains listed below, sequenced in a study of T cell repertoires in aging, cancer and after chemotherapy. The template was genomic DNA from peripheral blood, not RNA. Rearranged V-D-J TRB sequences were amplified with a mixed TRB-A/B primer pool. One entry per CDR3 protein, called by TCRdb with MiXCR from the multiplex PCR reads. The sample has roughly 550 distinct CDR3 sequences, roughly 21% seen once. The sample taken for sequencing was blood. Receptor source: a human donor with a solid tumor.

This clonotype was observed a handful of times. This chain uses TRBV28 with TRBJ2-1; 14 positions match TRBD2. The CDR3 consists of 15 residues. Unmatched junction bases numbered 13, after V lost 6 bases and J lost 15 bases. Looked up from germline, CDR1 is MDHEN and CDR2 is SYDVKM. As DNA, the CDR3 is TGTGCCAGCAGCTCCGGGACTAGCGGGAGCTTCCCGCCGTTCTTC. This sequence encodes CASSSGTSGSFPPFF.

The chain joins TRBV28 to TRBJ1-6; no reliable D call. The CDR3 totals 12 residues. V was trimmed by 5 bases and J by 5 bases, leaving 4 bases between them. Germline loops: CDR1 MDHEN, CDR2 SYDVKM. The CDR3 DNA reads TGTGCCAGCAGTCCCGATAATTCACCCCTCCACTTT. Protein: CASSPDNSPLHF.

This clonotype turned up a few times. The chain joins TRBV6-1 to TRBJ2-5; 9 bases match TRBD1. The V and J ends lost 2 bases and 5 bases, in that order; junction bases with no gene match: 15. The germline gives CDR1 MNHNS, CDR2 SASEGT. CDR3 length equals 18 residues. The CDR3 bases are TGTGCCAGCAGTGAAATTCGAGATCTGACGACAGGGGGTGAGACCCAGTACTTC. This sequence encodes CASSEIRDLTTGGETQYF.

The table lists this clonotype with a few counts. J is TRBJ2-7 and V is TRBV6-4; possibly TRBD2 for D (5 bases). The CDR3 totals 15 residues. Germline CDR1 reads MRHNA; CDR2 reads SNTAGT. V dropped 8 bases and J dropped 1 base, with 18 bases sitting between them. Here the CDR3 DNA reads TGTGCCAGCCGAGTTAGAGGGCGTAATTCCTACGAGCAGTACGTC. This translates into CASRVRGRNSYEQYV.

Relative to its sample, this clonotype is medium-sized. V and J are TRBV6-1 and TRBJ2-5; 9 nucleotides line up with TRBD1. The CDR3 has 15 residues. Trimming at V came to 7 bases and at J to 4 bases, leaving 10 bases not matched to a gene. Germline V CDR1 and CDR2: MNHNS, SASEGT. The CDR3 region has the DNA TGTGCCAGCACAGTTGGGACAGGGTCTGGAGAGACCCAGTACTTC. Translating it yields CASTVGTGSGETQYF.

Sample share makes this clonotype medium-sized (0.01 to 0.1%). This chain joins TRBV6-1 and TRBJ2-5, with 14 nucleotides matching TRBD2. CDR3 size: 18 residues. With V trimmed by 3 bases and J by 4 bases, 10 bases remained unmatched. Germline CDR1 MNHNS, CDR2 SASEGT. CDR3 residues: CASSETPGLAGVSETQYF. The CDR3 region has the DNA TGTGCCAGCAGTGAGACTCCGGGACTAGCGGGAGTTTCAGAGACCCAGTACTTC.

This clonotype was observed a handful of times. The chain recombines TRBV5-1 with TRBJ2-1; D may correspond to TRBD1 or TRBD2 (5 bases each). This CDR3 has 14 amino acids. Germline CDR1 and CDR2: SGHRS and YFSETQ. Deletions cut 4 bases from V and 8 bases from J, with 16 bases between. This chain's CDR3 is CASSRIGTHDEQFF. The DNA of the CDR3 is TGCGCCAGCAGCAGGATAGGGACCCACGATGAGCAGTTCTTC.

Within the sample, this clonotype is large (0.1 to 1%). Written as DNA, the CDR3 is TGTGCCAGCAGCCCCGGAGGGGACCACTATGGCTACACCTTC. Protein product: CASSPGGDHYGYTF. This chain connects TRBV6-6 to TRBJ1-2, with D perhaps TRBD1 (5 bases). In germline, CDR1 is MNHNY, CDR2 SVGAGI (reference sequence). The CDR3 is 14 residues long. V gave up 6 bases and J gave up 3 bases, with 14 bases separating them.

This clonotype was seen only a few times. The chain joins TRBV20-1 to TRBJ2-1; tentative D call: TRBD1 (5 bases). Germline V CDR1 and CDR2: DFQATT, SNEGSKA (reference sequence). This CDR3 has 13 residues. Trimming stripped 3 bases from V and 9 bases from J, with 15 bases between. The CDR3 sequence is CSARNPEGVEQFF. Here the CDR3 DNA reads TGCAGTGCTAGGAATCCGGAAGGGGTTGAGCAGTTCTTC.